This passage covers 14 T cell receptor beta chains from one sample sequenced in a study of human T cells and chemical hapten exposure. Unfractionated whole blood was the source from which total RNA was extracted. Each CDR3 protein gets one entry after TCRdb re-called the 5' RACE reads with MiXCR. The data contain 65,000 to 95,000 distinct CDR3 sequences, roughly 7.7% of them seen just once; the ten biggest clones take up about 2.2%. The receptors were sampled from a male donor in good health.

V is TRBV3-1 and J is TRBJ1-2; TRBD1 agrees at 8 bases. Germline lookup yields CDR1 LGHDT and CDR2 YNNKEL (reference sequence). The ends lost 2 bases at V and 7 bases at J; junction bases unmatched: 9. The length of the CDR3 is 15 residues. CDR3 protein: CASSQPGQGVTGYTF. The CDR3 DNA follows: TGTGCCAGCAGCCAACCCGGACAGGGTGTAACTGGCTACACCTTC.

This clonotype has a count of ten or more. The chain has TRBV12-3 or TRBV12-4 and TRBJ2-7, with D tentatively TRBD1 (6 bases). Trimming pared 5 bases from V and 4 bases from J, leaving 12 bases between. This CDR3 spans 13 amino acids. CDR3 region: CASSRDTGYEQYF. Here the CDR3 DNA reads TGTGCCAGCAGTCGGGACACCGGTTACGAGCAGTACTTC.

This clonotype was counted between two and nine times. The V gene is TRBV3-1, the J gene TRBJ2-7; 7 bases agree with TRBD1. With V trimmed by 6 bases and J by 4 bases, 12 bases remained unmatched. Germline V CDR1 and CDR2: LGHDT, YNNKEL (reference sequence). The CDR3 loop spans 15 amino acids. CDR3 protein: CASSETGDGEYEQYF. In nucleotides, the CDR3 is TGTGCCAGCAGTGAAACAGGGGACGGAGAATACGAGCAGTACTTC.

V gene TRBV10-3 combines with J gene TRBJ1-2, with D hard to call. Per germline, CDR1 ENHRY and CDR2 SYGVKD. Trimming stripped 4 bases from V and 1 base from J, with 4 bases between. This CDR3 spans 12 amino acids. The CDR3 coding sequence is TGTGCCATCAGTGCGAGTAACTATGGCTACACCTTC. Its translation is CAISASNYGYTF.

This clonotype showed up just a few times. This chain joins TRBV12-5 and TRBJ2-3; D is ambiguous. Germline CDR1 is LGHNT and CDR2 is FRNRAP. Deletions cut 6 bases from V and 0 bases from J, with 16 bases between. This CDR3 contains 16 residues. The CDR3 sequence: CASGPRLEDSTDTQYF. The CDR3 DNA follows: TGTGCTAGTGGCCCACGCTTAGAAGATAGCACAGATACGCAGTATTTT.

This clonotype was counted a few times. The chain carries TRBV3-1 and TRBJ2-7; D may be TRBD1 (6 bases). This CDR3 spans 17 amino acids. From germline, CDR1 is LGHDT and CDR2 YNNKEL (reference sequence). V was clipped by 0 bases and J by 7 bases, with 22 bases between them. The CDR3 coding sequence is TGTGCCAGCAGCCAAGATTCGCGGACAGCAATGTTCAAGGAGCAGTACTTC. This translates into CASSQDSRTAMFKEQYF.

The chain joins TRBV5-1 to TRBJ1-1, with TRBD1 as a possible D gene (5 bases). This CDR3 has 16 residues. CDR1 SGHRS and CDR2 YFSETQ come from the germline V gene. The V and J ends lost 3 bases and 0 bases respectively, with 15 bases between them. CDR3 in amino acids: CASSSTGGGMNTEAFF. The CDR3 bases are TGCGCCAGCAGCTCCACGGGCGGGGGGATGAACACTGAAGCTTTCTTT.

This clonotype was picked up many times. The chain is built from TRBV12-3 or TRBV12-4 and TRBJ2-3; D is perhaps TRBD2 (7 bases). V dropped 3 bases and J dropped 1 base, with 11 bases sitting between them. The CDR3 has 15 amino acids. Here the CDR3 reads CASSFGRGRTDTQYF. In nucleotides, the CDR3 is TGTGCCAGCAGTTTCGGGCGGGGGCGCACAGATACGCAGTATTTT.

This clonotype showed up just a few times. At one of its ends the junction is not consistent with the germline gene, which may arise from a read error. The genes are TRBV6-1 and TRBJ1-1; 7 nucleotides agree with TRBD1. This CDR3 is 16 amino acids long. The germline CDR1 and CDR2 sequences are MNHNS and SASEGT. The CDR3 DNA reads TGTGCCATCAGTGGAGGACAGGCTAGTAGAGGAACTGAAGCTTTCTTT. Protein product: CAISGGQASRGTEAFF.

This clonotype was counted only a few times. The chain couples TRBV12-3 or TRBV12-4 to TRBJ2-7; tentative D call: TRBD2 (5 bases). The V gene lost 7 bases and the J gene lost 2 bases, with 15 bases spanning the gap. The CDR3 loop spans 14 amino acids. The DNA of the CDR3 is TGTGCCAGCACATCACGGGCGGGCACCTACGAGCAGTACTTC. Encoded protein: CASTSRAGTYEQYF.

In its sample, this clonotype was seen a few times. V gene TRBV5-1 combines with J gene TRBJ2-7; D uncertain. The CDR3 extends over 13 amino acids. CDR1 is SGHRS and CDR2 is YFSETQ in the germline V gene. The V gene lost 0 bases and the J gene lost 3 bases, with 7 bases spanning the gap. CDR3 protein: CASSLDLDYEQYF. The CDR3, as DNA: TGCGCCAGCAGCTTGGACCTAGACTACGAGCAGTACTTC.

This clonotype came up a few times. The CDR3: CASSLETRNTQYF. The CDR3, as DNA: TGTGCCAGCAGTTTAGAGACTAGGAATACGCAGTATTTT. The chain uses TRBV28 and TRBJ2-3; the D gene is possibly TRBD2 (6 bases). Germline CDR1 is MDHEN and CDR2 is SYDVKM. The CDR3 totals 13 residues. V was clipped by 2 bases and J by 7 bases, with 10 bases between them.

This clonotype was counted between two and nine times. This chain uses TRBV29-1 with TRBJ1-5; perhaps TRBD1 as D (6 bases). Germline CDR1 reads SQVTM; CDR2 reads ANQGSEA. The CDR3 is 12 residues long. Trimming left V 0 bases short and J 11 bases short, with 11 bases between. The CDR3, as DNA: TGCAGCGTTGAAGAGGCAGGGGAATCCCAGCATTTT. This encodes CSVEEAGESQHF. Based on the CDR3 plus reference TRBV29-1 and TRBJ1-5, the full variable domain is SAVISQKPSRDICQRGTSLTIQCQVDSQVTMMFWYRQQPGQSLTLIATANQGSEATYESGFVIDKFPISRPNLTFSTLTVSNMSPEDSSIYLCSVEEAGESQHFGDGTRLSIL.

V and J are TRBV20-1 and TRBJ1-3; maybe TRBD1 (6 bases). Trimming took 0 bases from V and 3 from J, leaving 9 bases between them. Germline V lookup: CDR1 DFQATT, CDR2 SNEGSKA (reference sequence). This CDR3 is 14 amino acids long. The CDR3 DNA reads as TGCAGTGCTAGAGATTCAGGGGTTGGAAACACCATATATTTT. The encoded protein is CSARDSGVGNTIYF.